This T cell receptor (beta chain) stems from a study of PD-L1 blockade in urothelial cancer. Overall study context: Each blood sample yielded a median of roughly 150,000 T cells.

The CDR3 contains 15 residues. Trimming took 2 bases from V and 7 from J; bases not matched to a gene: 7. The germline gives CDR1 MNHNY, CDR2 SVGAGI (reference sequence). Time point indicated: pretreatment peripheral blood. Sequencing was performed with immunoSEQ multiplex PCR; in TCRdb, only in-frame clones are kept and a portion is missing. Altogether fewer than 100,000 clones are present, around 85% being singletons, with the ten largest covering under 8.5%. The TCR was taken from a man in his forties with urothelial cancer. This chain joins TRBV6-6 and TRBJ2-3; TRBD2 matches at 9 bases. The material sequenced was PBMCs, taken around atezolizumab (anti-PD-L1) treatment. The DNA for the CDR3 is TGTGCCAGCAGTTACGAGGCGGGAGGGCCACATACGCAGTATTTT. Its protein product is CASSYEAGGPHTQYF.